The sequence of this T cell receptor beta chain was determined in a study of cytomegalovirus exposure and HLA in healthy donors. The V gene's germline CDR1 is LGHNA and CDR2 YNFKEQ. This CDR3 has 16 residues. V was shortened by 1 base and J by 0 bases, with 9 bases between the two germline ends. TCRdb keeps only in-frame clones here, not all; method: immunoSEQ multiplex PCR. In the table there are 150,000 to 200,000 clones, 85% to 90% of which are singletons. The clonotype was recovered from a woman in her twenties or thirties in good health and CMV-seronegative. The sample was PBMCs. The chain carries TRBV4-2 and TRBJ1-4; D is uncertain. DNA for the CDR3: TGTGCCAGCAGCCAAGCGGGGTTTGCAACTAATGAAAAACTGTTTTTT. The encoded protein is CASSQAGFATNEKLFF.